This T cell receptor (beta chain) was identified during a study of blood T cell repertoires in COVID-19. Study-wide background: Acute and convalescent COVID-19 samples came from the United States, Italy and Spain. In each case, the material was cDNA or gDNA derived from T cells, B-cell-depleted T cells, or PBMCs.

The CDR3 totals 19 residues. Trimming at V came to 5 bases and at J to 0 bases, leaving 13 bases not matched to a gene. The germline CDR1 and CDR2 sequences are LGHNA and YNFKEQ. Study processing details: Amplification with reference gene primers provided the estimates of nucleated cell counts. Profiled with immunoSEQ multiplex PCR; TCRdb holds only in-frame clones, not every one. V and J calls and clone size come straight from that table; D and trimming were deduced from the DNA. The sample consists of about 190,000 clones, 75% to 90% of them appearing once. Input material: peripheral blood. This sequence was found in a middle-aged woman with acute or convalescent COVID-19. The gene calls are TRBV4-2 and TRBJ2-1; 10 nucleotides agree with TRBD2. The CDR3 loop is CASSSAVSSGSYSYNEQFF. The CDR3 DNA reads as TGTGCCAGCAGCTCTGCGGTCTCTAGCGGGAGCTACTCCTACAATGAGCAGTTCTTC.